This T cell receptor (beta chain) was obtained from a study of blood T cell repertoires in COVID-19. Study context: Samples came from the United States, Italy and Spain, spanning acute and convalescent COVID-19. T cells, B-cell-depleted T cells, or PBMCs provided the cDNA or gDNA that served as material.

This CDR3 contains 16 residues. The V gene's germline CDR1 is LNHDA and CDR2 SQIVND (reference sequence). Trimming stripped 4 bases from V and 5 bases from J, with 15 bases between. The method was immunoSEQ multiplex PCR; TCRdb's version includes in-frame clones alone and lacks a portion of them. The sample consists of about 76,000 clones, 82% of them appearing once. The TCR was taken from a human donor in a cohort sampled during active COVID-19. The sequenced material came from peripheral blood. This chain links TRBV19 with TRBJ1-6, with D maybe TRBD1 (5 bases). The CDR3 sequence: CASSSSSQGNNSPLHF. CDR3 nucleotide sequence: TGTGCCAGTAGTAGTTCGAGTCAGGGAAATAATTCACCCCTCCACTTT.